The clone carrying this T cell receptor beta chain showed up just a few times. What it recognizes is unknown. As defined, naive CD8 cells were CD45RO-negative and positively selected for CCR7, with terminally differentiated effector memory CD45RA+ cells excluded. Adult donors, all healthy and HIV-negative, had no recent acute infections or vaccinations. The data are from a study of shared clonotypes between healthy human individuals. Study overall: For every donor, three CD4 naive, three CD4 memory, two CD8 naive and one CD8 memory plates were used. Study-wide results and limits: Sampling involved blood alone; tissue repertoires likely differ. Larger estimated richness was generally seen in naive subsets than in memory subsets.

This CDR3 is 14 amino acids long. Looked up from germline, CDR1 is SEHNR and CDR2 is FQNEAQ (reference sequence). Unmatched junction bases numbered 7, after V lost 3 bases and J lost 7 bases. Clones were sequenced by immunoSEQ multiplex PCR, and TCRdb holds only the in-frame ones, with some missing. The top ten clones hold 24% of a sample with over 800,000 clones, 85% to 95% of them seen once. Sequencing was performed on naive CD8+ T cells sorted from blood. J is TRBJ1-1 and V is TRBV7-9; 8 bases line up with TRBD1. The receptor comes from a young man in good health. The CDR3 here is CASSLGQGAGEAFF. For the CDR3, the DNA is TGTGCCAGCAGCTTGGGCCAGGGGGCTGGTGAAGCTTTCTTT.